What follows are 20 T cell receptor beta chains derived from one specimen sequenced in a study of blood T cell repertoires in COVID-19. The protocol was immunoSEQ multiplex PCR, while the TCRdb copy is restricted to in-frame clones and leaves out a portion. This table has almost 200,000 clones, approximately 87% appearing once. Sample: peripheral blood. The receptor source for this set is a woman between 70 and 85 years old with acute or convalescent COVID-19.

This chain links TRBV12-3 or TRBV12-4 with TRBJ1-1, with D possibly matching TRBD1 (5 bases). The CDR3 has 13 residues. V was pared by 2 bases and J by 6 bases, with 10 bases between. CDR3 nucleotides: TGTGCCAGCAGTTTAACGGGGGGTCCTGAAGCTTTCTTT. It yields the protein CASSLTGGPEAFF.

This chain links TRBV6-5 with TRBJ2-7, with 11 positions matching TRBD2. With V trimmed by 4 bases and J by 1 base, 6 bases remained unmatched. The CDR3 length is 16 residues. Germline V gives CDR1 MNHEY, CDR2 SVGAGI. The chain's CDR3 is CASSLIGTSGSYEQYF. DNA for the CDR3: TGTGCCAGCAGTTTGATCGGGACTAGCGGTTCCTACGAGCAGTACTTC.

This rearrangement joins TRBV7-6 to TRBJ2-1, with 10 bases lining up with TRBD1. This CDR3 contains 15 residues. Germline-derived CDR1 and CDR2 are SGHVS and FNYEAQ. V gave up 5 bases and J gave up 7 bases; unmatched junction bases: 8. The DNA for the CDR3 is TGTGCCAGCAGCCGCGGACAGGGGGAGTATAATGAGCAGTTCTTC. As protein: CASSRGQGEYNEQFF.

V gene TRBV9 combines with J gene TRBJ2-3; 7 bases line up with TRBD2. The J segment lost 1 base and the V segment lost 4 bases, leaving 6 bases of the junction unmatched. CDR3 length equals 15 residues. Germline V gene sequence: CDR1 SGDLS, CDR2 YYNGEE. CDR3 in amino acids: CASSPQAGRTDTQYF. The CDR3 DNA follows: TGTGCCAGCAGCCCCCAAGCGGGACGCACAGATACGCAGTATTTT.

The sample holds a few counts of this clone. The chain recombines TRBV5-1 with TRBJ1-1, with TRBD1 matching over 11 bases. V shed 6 bases, J shed 3 bases, and the junction held 7 bases outside the gene matches. The CDR3 is 15 amino acids. Germline values: CDR1 SGHRS, CDR2 YFSETQ. CDR3 in amino acids: CASTAGQGGYTEAFF. The CDR3 nucleotides are TGCGCCAGCACGGCGGGACAGGGGGGATACACTGAAGCTTTCTTT. Supplemented by reference TRBV5-1 and TRBJ1-1, the full variable domain reads KAGVTQTPRYLIKTRGQQVTLSCSPISGHRSVSWYQQTPGQGLQFLFEYFSETQRNKGNFPGRFSGRQFSNSRSEMNVSTLELGDSALYLCASTAGQGGYTEAFFGQGTRLTVV.

The chain couples TRBV29-1 to TRBJ2-7; 9 bases align to TRBD1. This CDR3 spans 14 amino acids. Germline V lookup: CDR1 SQVTM, CDR2 ANQGSEA. Germline trimming cut 7 bases from V and 3 bases from J; bases unmatched to any gene: 10. CDR3 nucleotides: TGCAGCGCCGCAACATCGGGACAGGGCTACGAGCAGTACTTC. As protein: CSAATSGQGYEQYF.

This chain uses TRBV11-2 with TRBJ2-2; no clear D gene. The CDR3 loop spans 17 amino acids. With 1 base removed from V and 5 bases from J, the gap between germline ends came to 17 bases. The germline V gene encodes CDR1 SGHAT and CDR2 FQNNGV. The CDR3 is CASSLGMRITTTGELFF. CDR3 nucleotide sequence: TGTGCCAGCAGCTTAGGGATGCGGATAACAACGACCGGGGAGCTGTTTTTT.

This rearrangement joins TRBV5-3 to TRBJ2-3; D remains unclear. TRBV5-3 is an open reading frame, and its role is uncertain. The germline V and J ends were trimmed by 7 bases and 5 bases, with 23 bases remaining between them. The CDR3 consists of 16 residues. CDR3 region: CARAVGIPGSGDTQYF. The CDR3 nucleotides are TGTGCCAGAGCTGTTGGTATCCCAGGATCAGGAGATACGCAGTATTTT.

In DNA, the CDR3 is TGTGCCAGCAGCTTGGGGAGCCCTTTAAGCTCCTACGAGCAGTACTTC. Residues: CASSLGSPLSSYEQYF. The chain joins TRBV5-4 to TRBJ2-7; no firm D call. V was trimmed by 0 bases and J by 0 bases, leaving 13 bases between them. The germline gives CDR1 SGHNT, CDR2 YYREEE (reference sequence). This CDR3 is built from 16 residues.

The rearrangement links TRBV19 to TRBJ2-1, with TRBD2 identical over 12 bases. This CDR3 is built from 17 residues. V dropped 4 bases and J dropped 7; count of bases not matched to a gene: 11. Germline V CDR1 and CDR2: LNHDA, SQIVND (reference sequence). CDR3 nucleotide sequence: TGTGCCAGTAGTACTAACCGACTAGCGGGAGATAGAAATGAGCAGTTCTTC. Translation gives CASSTNRLAGDRNEQFF.

Here the CDR3 reads CASSSRDRAEAFF. The CDR3 bases are TGTGCCAGCAGTTCACGAGACAGGGCTGAAGCTTTCTTT. The J gene is TRBJ1-1, the V gene TRBV28, with 7 positions matching TRBD1. The CDR3 runs 13 residues. Germline assignment: CDR1 MDHEN and CDR2 SYDVKM. V shed 4 bases and J 6 bases; nucleotides not matched to a gene: 5. The full variable domain, with the rest looked up from reference TRBV28 and TRBJ1-1, is DVKVTQSSRYLVKRTGEKVFLECVQDMDHENMFWYRQDPGLGLRLIYFSYDVKMKEKGDIPEGYSVSREKKERFSLILESASTNQTSMYLCASSSRDRAEAFFGQGTRLTVV.

The chain recombines TRBV7-8 with TRBJ2-7; 10 bases are shared with TRBD2. From germline, CDR1 is SGHVS and CDR2 FQNEAQ. The ends lost 7 bases at V and 7 bases at J; junction bases unmatched: 10. The CDR3 is 14 amino acids. In DNA form, the CDR3 reads TGTGCCAGCACCATACTAGCGGGACCTGGGGAGCAGTACTTC. Its protein product is CASTILAGPGEQYF.

This chain uses TRBV5-1 with TRBJ1-1, with D possibly matching TRBD1 (6 bases). Germline V gene data show CDR1 as SGHRS and CDR2 as YFSETQ. CDR3 length: 13 residues. The ends were cut back, 3 bases at V and 2 bases at J, with 8 bases in the middle. CDR3 residues: CASSWDTNTEAFF. CDR3 sequence (DNA): TGCGCCAGCAGCTGGGACACTAACACTGAAGCTTTCTTT.

The rearrangement uses TRBV10-1 and TRBJ1-1; a weak D match, TRBD1 (5 bases). Trimming took 4 bases from V and 7 from J, leaving 16 bases between them. This CDR3 comprises 14 residues. Germline lookup yields CDR1 WNHNN and CDR2 SYGVQD (reference sequence). The CDR3, as DNA: TGCGCCAGCAGTGGGGGCACCGATGACAGTGAAGCTTTCTTT. This translates into CASSGGTDDSEAFF.

The chain couples TRBV3-1 (or the pseudogene TRBV3-2) to TRBJ2-3, with D perhaps TRBD2 (6 bases). Germline CDR1 is LGHDT and CDR2 is YNNKEL (reference sequence). Trimming shortened V by 1 base and J by 6 bases, and 20 bases separated the two germline ends. The CDR3 sequence is 17 residues long. CDR3 DNA sequence: TGTGCCAGCAGCCAAGTGGGTCTTTCGGCGGGGTGGGATACGCAGTATTTT. Amino acids: CASSQVGLSAGWDTQYF.

J is TRBJ2-3 and V is TRBV6-2 or TRBV6-3; TRBD2 might be the D (6 bases). Trimming stripped 2 bases from V and 4 bases from J, with 10 bases between. The CDR3 has 14 residues. Germline CDR1 and CDR2: MNHEY and SVGEGT. Here the CDR3 DNA reads TGTGCCAGCAGTTACGCGGGATCCCCAGATACGCAGTATTTT. This translates into CASSYAGSPDTQYF.

Details on this clone: At one of its ends the junction is not consistent with the germline gene, which may arise from a read error. The chain uses TRBV19 and TRBJ2-1; 7 nucleotides agree with TRBD2. The CDR3 spans 12 residues. Germline CDR1 is LNHDA and CDR2 is SQIVND (reference sequence). Written as DNA, the CDR3 is TGTGCCAGTAGTCGGGACTACCATGAGCAGTTCTTC. Residues: CASSRDYHEQFF. Variable domain in full (rest from reference TRBV19 and TRBJ2-1): DGGITQSPKYLFRKEGQNVTLSCEQNLNHDAMYWYRQDPGQGLRLIYYSQIVNDFQKGDIAEGYSVSREKKESFPLTVTSAQKNPTAFYLCASSRDYHEQFFGPGTRLTVL.

The rearrangement links TRBV3-1 (or the pseudogene TRBV3-2) to TRBJ2-7, with D unclear. Germline V gene lookup returns CDR1 LGHDT and CDR2 YNNKEL (reference sequence). The CDR3 contains 20 residues. With 0 bases removed from V and 0 bases from J, the gap between germline ends came to 24 bases. CDR3 in DNA: TGTGCCAGCAGCCAAGAACGAATAGTGGAGACCAGCAAAAGCTCCTACGAGCAGTACTTC. Translation gives CASSQERIVETSKSSYEQYF.

This sequence joins TRBV7-6 and TRBJ1-4; 8 positions match TRBD1. The CDR3 is 15 residues long. The trim removed 5 bases at V and 5 bases at J, leaving 7 bases unmatched. Germline assignment: CDR1 SGHVS and CDR2 FNYEAQ. The CDR3 nucleotides read TGTGCCAGCAGCGTCGGACAGGGAAGGAATGAAAAACTGTTTTTT. Encoded protein: CASSVGQGRNEKLFF. Drawing the rest from reference TRBV7-6 and TRBJ1-4, the complete variable domain is GAGVSQSPRYKVTKRGQDVALRCDPISGHVSLYWYRQALGQGPEFLTYFNYEAQQDKSGLPNDRFSAERPEGSISTLTIQRTEQRDSAMYRCASSVGQGRNEKLFFGSGTQLSVL.

The chain joins TRBV5-5 to TRBJ1-1, with unresolved D. The V gene lost 2 bases and the J gene lost 3 bases, with 8 bases spanning the gap. The CDR3 has 13 residues. Germline V gene lookup returns CDR1 SGHKS and CDR2 YYEKEE (reference sequence). CDR3 loop: CASSFWEDTEAFF. The CDR3 DNA sequence: TGTGCCAGCAGCTTTTGGGAGGACACTGAAGCTTTCTTT. Filled out from reference TRBV5-5 and TRBJ1-1, the complete variable domain reads DAGVTQSPTHLIKTRGQQVTLRCSPISGHKSVSWYQQVLGQGPQFIFQYYEKEERGRGNFPDRFSARQFPNYSSELNVNALLLGDSALYLCASSFWEDTEAFFGQGTRLTVV.